The clone carrying this T cell receptor (beta chain) has only a few counts. Its antigen is undetermined. The source of the sample is a study of T cells after yellow fever vaccination. Study-level information: SMART-Seq v4 Ultra Low Input prepared libraries from low-cell fractions. Findings and caveats of the study: Boosting was followed by the reappearance of most primary-vaccination clones (approximately 97% CD4, about 89% CD8).

The germline V gene has CDR1 SGHDT and CDR2 YYEEEE. The CDR3 extends over 16 amino acids. Trimming shortened V by 3 bases and J by 5 bases, and 19 bases separated the two germline ends. Using its own MiXCR run on the 5' RACE reads, TCRdb lists one record per CDR3 protein. Of approximately 550,000 distinct CDR3 sequences in the sample, approximately 13% are singletons; the top ten hold over 12%. The chain couples TRBV5-6 to TRBJ2-3; perhaps TRBD2 as D (6 bases). The sequencing used PBMCs, collected on the day of the yellow fever booster vaccination. The TCR comes from a man aged 25 to 40 who received the YFV17D yellow fever vaccine. The CDR3 region is CASSSPSGEVLDTQYF. In nucleotides, the CDR3 is TGTGCCAGCAGCTCTCCTTCGGGAGAGGTTTTAGATACGCAGTATTTT.